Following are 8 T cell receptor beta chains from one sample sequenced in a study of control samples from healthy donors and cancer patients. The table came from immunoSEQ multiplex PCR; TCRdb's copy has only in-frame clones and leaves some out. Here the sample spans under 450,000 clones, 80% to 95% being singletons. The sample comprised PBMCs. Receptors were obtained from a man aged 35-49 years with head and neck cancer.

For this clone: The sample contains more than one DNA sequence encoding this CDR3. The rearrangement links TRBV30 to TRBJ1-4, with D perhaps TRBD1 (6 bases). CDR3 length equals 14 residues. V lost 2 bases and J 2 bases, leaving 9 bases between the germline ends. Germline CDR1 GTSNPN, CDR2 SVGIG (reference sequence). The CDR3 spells CAWSTGGTNEKLFF. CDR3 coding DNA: TGTGCCTGGAGTACGGGGGGCACTAATGAAAAACTGTTTTTT.

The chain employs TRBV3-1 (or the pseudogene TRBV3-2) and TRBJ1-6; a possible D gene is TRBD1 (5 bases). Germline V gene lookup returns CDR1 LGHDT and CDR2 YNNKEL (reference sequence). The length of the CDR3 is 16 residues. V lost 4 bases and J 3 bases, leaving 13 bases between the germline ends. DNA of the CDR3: TGTGCCAGCAGCCCGCCGGGGGGGGACTATAATTCACCCCTCCACTTT. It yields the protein CASSPPGGDYNSPLHF.

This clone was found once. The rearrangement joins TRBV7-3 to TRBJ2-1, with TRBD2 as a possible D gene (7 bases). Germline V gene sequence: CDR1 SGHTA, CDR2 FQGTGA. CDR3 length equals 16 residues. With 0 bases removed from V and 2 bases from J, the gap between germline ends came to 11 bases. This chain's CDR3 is CASSLTAGAAYNEQFF. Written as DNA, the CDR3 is TGTGCCAGCAGCTTAACGGCGGGGGCGGCCTACAATGAGCAGTTCTTC.

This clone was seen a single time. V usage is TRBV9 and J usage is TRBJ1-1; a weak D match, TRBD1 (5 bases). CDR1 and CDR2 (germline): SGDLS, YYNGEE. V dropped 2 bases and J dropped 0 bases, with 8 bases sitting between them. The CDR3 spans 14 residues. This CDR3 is CASSVDSLNTEAFF. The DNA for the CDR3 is TGTGCCAGCAGCGTTGACAGCCTGAACACTGAAGCTTTCTTT.

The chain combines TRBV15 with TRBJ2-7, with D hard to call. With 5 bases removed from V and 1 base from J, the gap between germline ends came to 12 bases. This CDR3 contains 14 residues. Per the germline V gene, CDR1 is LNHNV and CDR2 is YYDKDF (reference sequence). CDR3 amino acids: CATSPGPYSYEQYF. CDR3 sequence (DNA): TGTGCCACCAGCCCCGGACCTTATTCCTACGAGCAGTACTTC.

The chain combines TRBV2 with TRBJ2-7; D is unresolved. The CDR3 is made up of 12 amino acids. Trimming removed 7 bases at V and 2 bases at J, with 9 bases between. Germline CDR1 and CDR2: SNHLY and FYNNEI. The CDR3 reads CASNGSPYEQYF. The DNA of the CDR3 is TGTGCCAGCAACGGTAGCCCCTACGAGCAGTACTTC.

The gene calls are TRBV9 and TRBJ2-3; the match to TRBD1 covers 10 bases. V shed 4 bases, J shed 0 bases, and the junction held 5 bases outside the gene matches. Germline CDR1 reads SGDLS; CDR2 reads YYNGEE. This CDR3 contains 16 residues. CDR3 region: CASSTRQGASTDTQYF. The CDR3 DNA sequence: TGTGCCAGCAGCACGAGACAGGGGGCCAGCACAGATACGCAGTATTTT.

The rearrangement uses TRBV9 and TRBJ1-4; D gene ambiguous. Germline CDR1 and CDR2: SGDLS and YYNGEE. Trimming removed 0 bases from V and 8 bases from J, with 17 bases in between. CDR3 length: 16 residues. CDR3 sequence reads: CASSVGGSGSGEKLFF. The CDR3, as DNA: TGTGCCAGCAGCGTAGGGGGTTCGGGGTCCGGGGAAAAACTGTTTTTT.